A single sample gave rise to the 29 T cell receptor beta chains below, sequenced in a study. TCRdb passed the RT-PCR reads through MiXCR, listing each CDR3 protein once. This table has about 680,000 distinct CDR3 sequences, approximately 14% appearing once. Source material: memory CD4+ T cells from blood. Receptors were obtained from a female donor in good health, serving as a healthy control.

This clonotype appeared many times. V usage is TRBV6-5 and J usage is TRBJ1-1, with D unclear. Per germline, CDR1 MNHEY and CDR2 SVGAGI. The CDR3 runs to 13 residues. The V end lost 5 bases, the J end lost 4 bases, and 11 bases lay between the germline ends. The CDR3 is CASSRGRITEAFF. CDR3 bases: TGTGCCAGCAGTCGTGGGCGGATCACTGAAGCTTTCTTT.

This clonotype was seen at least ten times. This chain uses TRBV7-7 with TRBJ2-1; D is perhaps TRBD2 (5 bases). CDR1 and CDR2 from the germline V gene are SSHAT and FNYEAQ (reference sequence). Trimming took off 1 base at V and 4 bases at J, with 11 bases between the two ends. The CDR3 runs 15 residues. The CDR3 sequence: CASSLGTARYNEQFF. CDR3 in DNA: TGTGCCAGCAGCTTAGGGACTGCCAGGTACAATGAGCAGTTCTTC.

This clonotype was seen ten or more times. The CDR3 protein is CASSQGLTSGFNEQFF. Here the CDR3 DNA reads TGCGCCAGCAGCCAGGGCCTAACTAGCGGATTCAATGAGCAGTTCTTC. The chain joins TRBV4-3 to TRBJ2-1, with 8 bases aligning to TRBD2. The germline V gene has CDR1 LGHNA and CDR2 YSLEER. CDR3 length equals 16 residues. Unmatched junction bases numbered 10, after V lost 3 bases and J lost 6 bases.

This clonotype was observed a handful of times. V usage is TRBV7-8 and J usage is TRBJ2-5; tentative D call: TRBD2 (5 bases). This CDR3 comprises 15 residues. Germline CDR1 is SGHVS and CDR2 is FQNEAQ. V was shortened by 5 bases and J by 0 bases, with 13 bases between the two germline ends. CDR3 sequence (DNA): TGTGCCAGCAGCGTCCTCCAGCGGAACCAAGAGACCCAGTACTTC. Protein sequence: CASSVLQRNQETQYF.

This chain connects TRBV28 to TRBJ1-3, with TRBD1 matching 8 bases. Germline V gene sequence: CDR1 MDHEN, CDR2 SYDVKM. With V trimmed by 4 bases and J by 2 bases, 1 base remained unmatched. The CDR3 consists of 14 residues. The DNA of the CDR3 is TGTGCCAGCAGTTGGGGACAGGCTGGAAACACCATATATTTT. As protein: CASSWGQAGNTIYF.

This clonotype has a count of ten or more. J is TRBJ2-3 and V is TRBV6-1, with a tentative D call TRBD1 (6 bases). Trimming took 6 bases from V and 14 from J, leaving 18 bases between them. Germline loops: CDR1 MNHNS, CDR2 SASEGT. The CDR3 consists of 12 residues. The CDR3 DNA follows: TGTGCCAGCAGCCCCAACGGACAGTCTGCGTATTTT. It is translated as CASSPNGQSAYF.

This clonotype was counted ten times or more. CDR3 sequence reads: CASSQDATSGVQYF. CDR3 in DNA: TGTGCCAGCAGCCAAGATGCAACTAGCGGAGTCCAGTACTTC. This chain connects TRBV14 to TRBJ2-4; 8 bases match TRBD2. CDR3 size: 14 residues. Trimming at V came to 0 bases and at J to 13 bases, leaving 8 bases not matched to a gene. Germline values: CDR1 SGHDN, CDR2 FVKESK.

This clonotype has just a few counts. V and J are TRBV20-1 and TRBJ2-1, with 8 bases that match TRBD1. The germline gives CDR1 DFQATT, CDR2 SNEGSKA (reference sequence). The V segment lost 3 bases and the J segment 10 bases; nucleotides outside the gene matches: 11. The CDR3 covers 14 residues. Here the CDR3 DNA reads TGCAGTGCTAGTAAGACAGGGGCTGTGGGGGAGCAGTTCTTC. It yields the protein CSASKTGAVGEQFF.

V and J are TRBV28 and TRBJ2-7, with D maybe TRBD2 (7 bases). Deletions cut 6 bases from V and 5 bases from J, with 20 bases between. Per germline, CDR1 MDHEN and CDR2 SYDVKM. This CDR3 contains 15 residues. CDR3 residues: CASRGSVGAGDEQYF. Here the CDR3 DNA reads TGTGCCAGCAGAGGAAGTGTGGGGGCGGGAGACGAGCAGTACTTC.

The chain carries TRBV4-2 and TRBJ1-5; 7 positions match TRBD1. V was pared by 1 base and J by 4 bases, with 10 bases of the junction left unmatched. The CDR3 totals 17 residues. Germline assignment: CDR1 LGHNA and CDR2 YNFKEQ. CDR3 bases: TGTGCCAGCAGCCAAGGTATGACTGGGGACAGAAATCAGCCCCAGCATTTT. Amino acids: CASSQGMTGDRNQPQHF.

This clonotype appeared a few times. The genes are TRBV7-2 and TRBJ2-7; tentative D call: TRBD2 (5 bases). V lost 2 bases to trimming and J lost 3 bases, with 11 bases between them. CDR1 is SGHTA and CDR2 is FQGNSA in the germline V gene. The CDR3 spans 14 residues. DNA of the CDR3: TGTGCCAGCAGCTTACAGCGAGGGTACTACGAGCAGTACTTC. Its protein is CASSLQRGYYEQYF.

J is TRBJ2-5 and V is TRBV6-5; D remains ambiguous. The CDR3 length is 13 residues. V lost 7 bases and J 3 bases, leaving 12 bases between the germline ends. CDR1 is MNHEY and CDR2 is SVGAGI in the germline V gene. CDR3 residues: CASTTPTEETQYF. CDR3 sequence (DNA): TGTGCCAGCACAACACCTACTGAAGAGACCCAGTACTTC.

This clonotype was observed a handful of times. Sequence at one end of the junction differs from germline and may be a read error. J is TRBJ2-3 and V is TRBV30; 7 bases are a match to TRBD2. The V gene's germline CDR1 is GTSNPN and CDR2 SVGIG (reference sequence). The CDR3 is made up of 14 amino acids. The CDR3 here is CAWSVSGTADTQYF. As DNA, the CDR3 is TGTGCCTGGAGTGTGAGCGGGACGGCAGATACGCAATATTTT.

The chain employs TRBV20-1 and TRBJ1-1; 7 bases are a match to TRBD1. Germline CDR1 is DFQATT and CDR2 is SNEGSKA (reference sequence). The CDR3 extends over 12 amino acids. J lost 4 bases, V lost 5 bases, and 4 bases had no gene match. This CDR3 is CSAPDRVTEAFF. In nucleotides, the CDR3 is TGCAGTGCTCCTGACAGGGTCACTGAAGCTTTCTTT.

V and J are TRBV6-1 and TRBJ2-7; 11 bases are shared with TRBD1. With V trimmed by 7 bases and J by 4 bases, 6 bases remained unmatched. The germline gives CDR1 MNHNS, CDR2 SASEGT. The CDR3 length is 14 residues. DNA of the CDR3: TGTGCCAGCACCCCGGGACAGGGGGGATACGAGCAGTACTTC. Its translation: CASTPGQGGYEQYF.

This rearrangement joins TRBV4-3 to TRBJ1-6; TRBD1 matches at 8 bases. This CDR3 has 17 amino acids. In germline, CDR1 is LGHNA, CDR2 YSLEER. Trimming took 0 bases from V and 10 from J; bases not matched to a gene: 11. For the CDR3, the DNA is TGCGCCAGCAGCCAAGATCAGGGCGAGACAGGGGAATCACCCCTCCACTTT. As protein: CASSQDQGETGESPLHF.

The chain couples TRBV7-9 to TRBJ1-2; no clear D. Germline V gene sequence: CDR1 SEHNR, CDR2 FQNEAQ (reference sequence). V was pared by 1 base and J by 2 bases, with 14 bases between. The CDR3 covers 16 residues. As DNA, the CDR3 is TGTGCCAGCAGCTTAGTTCCACCCGATTCAAACTATGGCTACACCTTC. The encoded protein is CASSLVPPDSNYGYTF.

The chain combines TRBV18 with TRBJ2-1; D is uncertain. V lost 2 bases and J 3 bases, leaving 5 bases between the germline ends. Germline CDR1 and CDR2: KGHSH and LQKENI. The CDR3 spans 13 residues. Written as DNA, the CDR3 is TGTGCCAGCTCACCAAGTAACTACAATGAGCAGTTCTTC. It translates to CASSPSNYNEQFF. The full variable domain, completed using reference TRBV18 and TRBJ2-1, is NAGVMQNPRHLVRRRGQEARLRCSPMKGHSHVYWYRQLPEEGLKFMVYLQKENIIDESGMPKERFSAEFPKEGPSILRIQQVVRGDSAAYFCASSPSNYNEQFFGPGTRLTVL.

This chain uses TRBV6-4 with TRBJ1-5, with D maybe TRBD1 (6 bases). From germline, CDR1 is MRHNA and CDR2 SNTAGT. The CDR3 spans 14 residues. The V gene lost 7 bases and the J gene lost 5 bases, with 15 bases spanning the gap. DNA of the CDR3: TGTGCCAGCAATGTCCTACAGGGAGATCAGCCCCAGCATTTT. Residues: CASNVLQGDQPQHF.

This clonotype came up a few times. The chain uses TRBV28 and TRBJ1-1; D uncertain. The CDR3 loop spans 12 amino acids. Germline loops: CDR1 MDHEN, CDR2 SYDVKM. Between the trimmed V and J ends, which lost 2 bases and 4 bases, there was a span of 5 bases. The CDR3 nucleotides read TGTGCCAGCAGTTTAAGAGTCACTGAAGCTTTCTTT. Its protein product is CASSLRVTEAFF.

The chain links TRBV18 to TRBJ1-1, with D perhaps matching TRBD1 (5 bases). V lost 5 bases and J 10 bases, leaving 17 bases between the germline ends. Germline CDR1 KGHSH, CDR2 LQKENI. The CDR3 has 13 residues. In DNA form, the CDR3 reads TGTGCCAGCTCAATCGGGACGGAAATCGCAGCTTTCTTT. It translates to CASSIGTEIAAFF.

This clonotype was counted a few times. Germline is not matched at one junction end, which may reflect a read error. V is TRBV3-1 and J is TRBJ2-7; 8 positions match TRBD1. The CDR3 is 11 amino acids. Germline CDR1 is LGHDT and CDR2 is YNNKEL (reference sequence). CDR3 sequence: CASSPGQGMHF. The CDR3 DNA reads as TGTGCCAGCAGCCCTGGACAGGGTATGCACTTC.

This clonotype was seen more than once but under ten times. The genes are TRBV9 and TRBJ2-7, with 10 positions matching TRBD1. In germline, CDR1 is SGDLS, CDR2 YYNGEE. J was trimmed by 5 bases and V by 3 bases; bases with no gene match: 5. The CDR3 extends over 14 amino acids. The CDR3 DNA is TGTGCCAGCAGCGCTCGACAGGGGGCTGACGAGCAGTACTTC. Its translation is CASSARQGADEQYF.

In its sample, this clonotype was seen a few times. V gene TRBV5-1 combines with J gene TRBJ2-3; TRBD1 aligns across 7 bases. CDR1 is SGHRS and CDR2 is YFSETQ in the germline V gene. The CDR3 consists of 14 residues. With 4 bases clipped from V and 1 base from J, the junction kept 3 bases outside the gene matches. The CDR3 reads CASSRDSGTDTQYF. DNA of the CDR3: TGCGCCAGCAGCCGGGACAGTGGCACAGATACGCAGTATTTT.

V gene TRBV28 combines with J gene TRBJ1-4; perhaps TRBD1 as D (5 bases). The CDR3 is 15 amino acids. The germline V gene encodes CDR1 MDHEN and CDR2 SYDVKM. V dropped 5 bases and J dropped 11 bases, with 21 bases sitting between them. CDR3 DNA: TGTGCCAGCAGTACGCCAGGGTTTTATAATGGGAAACTGTTTTTT. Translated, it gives CASSTPGFYNGKLFF.

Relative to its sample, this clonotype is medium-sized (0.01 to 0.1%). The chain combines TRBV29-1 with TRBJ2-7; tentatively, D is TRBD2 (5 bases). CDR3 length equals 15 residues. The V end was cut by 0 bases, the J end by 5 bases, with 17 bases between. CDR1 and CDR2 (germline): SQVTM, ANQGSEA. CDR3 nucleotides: TGCAGCGTTGAAGATCAGTTACGGGGTACAAACGAGCAGTACTTC. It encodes CSVEDQLRGTNEQYF.

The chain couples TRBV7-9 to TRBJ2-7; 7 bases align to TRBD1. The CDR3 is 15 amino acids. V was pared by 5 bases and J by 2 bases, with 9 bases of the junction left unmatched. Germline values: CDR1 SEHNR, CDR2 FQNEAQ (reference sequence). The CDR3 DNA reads TGTGCCAGCAGCAAGAGGACAGGACACCCCTACGAGCAGTACTTC. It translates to CASSKRTGHPYEQYF. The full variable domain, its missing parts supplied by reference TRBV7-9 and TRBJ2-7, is DTGVSQNPRHKITKRGQNVTFRCDPISEHNRLYWYRQTLGQGPEFLTYFQNEAQLEKSRLLSDRFSAERPKGSFSTLEIQRTEQGDSAMYLCASSKRTGHPYEQYFGPGTRLTVT.

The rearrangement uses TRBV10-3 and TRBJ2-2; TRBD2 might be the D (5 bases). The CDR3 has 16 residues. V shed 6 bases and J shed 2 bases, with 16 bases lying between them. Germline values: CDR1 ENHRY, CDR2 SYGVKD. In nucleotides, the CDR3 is TGTGCCATCAGCCCGGCGGTTACTAGTAACACCGGGGAGCTGTTTTTT. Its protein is CAISPAVTSNTGELFF.

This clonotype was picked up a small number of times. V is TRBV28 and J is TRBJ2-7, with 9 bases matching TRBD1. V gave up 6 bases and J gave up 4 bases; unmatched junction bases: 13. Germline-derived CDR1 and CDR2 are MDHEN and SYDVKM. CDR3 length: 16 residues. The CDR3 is CASSYHRTGEGYEQYF. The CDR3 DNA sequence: TGTGCCAGCAGCTATCATAGGACAGGGGAGGGGTACGAGCAGTACTTC.